The clone carrying this T cell receptor (beta chain) has more than one count but fewer than ten. Each cDNA got a UMI-containing oligo ligated at its 3' end. First-round PCR used 3 to 4 cycles and beta primers RC1.1 and RC1.2 covering TRBC1 and TRBC2. TCRdb re-analysed the UMI-ligation and nested PCR reads in MiXCR, keeping a single row per CDR3 protein. The table lists tens of thousands of distinct CDR3 sequences, 7.3% of them singletons, with 15% to 17% in the top ten. This sample is drawn from a study of quantifying T cell responses using KT2 cells. Across the study: cDNA was made from DNase-treated RNA using alpha and beta constant primers.

CDR3 size: 13 residues. Germline lookup yields CDR1 SGHTA and CDR2 FQGNSA. Trimming took off 4 bases at V and 2 bases at J, with 8 bases between the two ends. KT2, a clone with a known TCR, was spiked into unfractionated PBMC. The V gene is TRBV7-2, the J gene TRBJ2-5; D possibly corresponds to TRBD2 (6 bases). The sequencing input was PBMCs spiked with cells of the T cell clone KT2. The receptor was derived from a human donor. CDR3 region: CASSWGLQETQYF. For the CDR3, the DNA is TGTGCCAGCAGCTGGGGACTTCAAGAGACCCAGTACTTC.